The 5 T cell receptor beta chains below were found in one sample sequenced in a study of cytomegalovirus exposure and HLA in healthy donors. It was with 60 Vbeta and 13 Jbeta primers that the PCR ran. Profiled with immunoSEQ multiplex PCR; TCRdb holds only in-frame clones, not every one. The sample lists 97,000 or so clones; approximately 82% were seen once. Sequenced input: PBMCs. The receptors were sampled from a man aged 35 to 55 in good health and CMV-seronegative.

The V gene is TRBV5-6, the J gene TRBJ2-3, with TRBD1 matching 9 bases. The CDR3 sequence is 15 residues long. CDR1 and CDR2 (germline): SGHDT, YYEEEE. V lost 6 bases to trimming and J lost 1 base; unmatched junction nucleotides: 6. The CDR3 loop reads CASNSRTGGTDTQYF. For the CDR3, the DNA is TGTGCCAGCAACTCGAGGACAGGGGGCACAGATACGCAGTATTTT.

This clone appeared a single time. V and J are TRBV21-1 and TRBJ1-2. TRBV21-1 is tagged as a pseudogene. This CDR3 region has 14 residues. CDR3 DNA: TGTGCCAGCAGCAAAGAGAGGGCTAACTATGGCTACACCTTC. The encoded protein is CASSKERANYGYTF.

This chain uses TRBV7-3 with TRBJ2-5; D not certain. Trimming removed 5 bases at V and 5 bases at J, with 9 bases between. Per the germline V gene, CDR1 is SGHTA and CDR2 is FQGTGA. This CDR3 contains 12 residues. In DNA, the CDR3 is TGTGCCAGCAGCACGAGCGATGAGACCCAGTACTTC. Translation gives CASSTSDETQYF.

The sample holds one count of this clone. The rearrangement joins TRBV11-2 to TRBJ2-5, with TRBD2 identical over 7 bases. V lost 5 bases, J lost 0 bases, and 9 bases stayed unmatched. This CDR3 is 16 amino acids long. The germline CDR1 and CDR2 sequences are SGHAT and FQNNGV. CDR3 sequence (DNA): TGTGCCAGCAGCGCTGGGAGGGGCGGAAACCAAGAGACCCAGTACTTC. As protein: CASSAGRGGNQETQYF.

The chain employs TRBV19 and TRBJ1-1; a possible D gene is TRBD1 (6 bases). Trimming removed 7 bases from V and 1 base from J, with 13 bases in between. Germline V lookup: CDR1 LNHDA, CDR2 SQIVND (reference sequence). The CDR3 contains 14 residues. Written as DNA, the CDR3 is TGTGCCAGTATGGGGACAAGGGGGAACACTGAAGCTTTCTTT. Its protein product is CASMGTRGNTEAFF.